This record looks at one T cell receptor beta chain sequence and its context. This specimen comes from a study of CD8 T cells in ankylosing spondylitis. Libraries of TCR beta came from quantitative 5'-RACE with molecular barcodes. Using its own MiXCR run on the 5' RACE reads, TCRdb lists one record per CDR3 protein. In the table there are roughly 230,000 distinct CDR3 sequences, 15% to 20% of which are singletons. The TCR originated in a male donor with ankylosing spondylitis or in good health (not recorded which). Sequencing input: blood, either unsorted or a sorted T cell fraction (not recorded which).

CDR3 in amino acids: CASSTPGTSSGANVLTF. DNA for the CDR3: TGTGCCAGCAGTACCCCCGGGACGTCCTCTGGGGCCAACGTCCTGACTTTC. This sequence joins TRBV6-1 and TRBJ2-6; D possibly matches TRBD1 or TRBD2 (5 bases each). The CDR3 has 17 residues. V shed 5 bases and J shed 0 bases, with 14 bases lying between them. Per the germline V gene, CDR1 is MNHNS and CDR2 is SASEGT.